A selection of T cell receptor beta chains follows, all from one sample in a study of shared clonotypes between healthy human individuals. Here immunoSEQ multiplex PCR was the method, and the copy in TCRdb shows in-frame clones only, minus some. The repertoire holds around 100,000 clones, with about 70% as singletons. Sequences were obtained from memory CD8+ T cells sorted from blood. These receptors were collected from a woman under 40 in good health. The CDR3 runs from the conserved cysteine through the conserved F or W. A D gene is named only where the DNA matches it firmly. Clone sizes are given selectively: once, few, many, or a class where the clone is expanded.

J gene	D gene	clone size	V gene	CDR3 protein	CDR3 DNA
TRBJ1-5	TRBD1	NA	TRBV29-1	CSVSTGGESQPQHF	TGCAGCGTTTCAACAGGGGGAGAGAGTCAGCCCCAGCATTTT
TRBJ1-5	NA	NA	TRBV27	CASSPYPQGSNQPQHF	TGTGCCAGCAGTCCGTACCCACAGGGTAGCAATCAGCCCCAGCATTTT
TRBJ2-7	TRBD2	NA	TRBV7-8	CASTRRLADNYEQYF	TGTGCCAGCACCCGCCGACTAGCGGACAACTACGAGCAGTACTTC
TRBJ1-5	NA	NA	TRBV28	CASSLSPSRGTLNQPQHF	TGTGCCAGCAGTTTATCCCCCAGCAGGGGTACGCTTAATCAGCCCCAGCATTTT
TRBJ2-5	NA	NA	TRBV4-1	CASRPAGRLNQETQYF	TGCGCAAGCCGGCCAGCGGGCCGGCTAAACCAAGAGACCCAGTACTTC
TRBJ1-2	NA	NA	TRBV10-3	CAIKEPRGDVDYGYTF	TGTGCCATCAAAGAACCTCGTGGGGACGTGGACTATGGCTACACCTTC
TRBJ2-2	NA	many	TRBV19	CASSATGYMNTGELFF	TGTGCCAGTAGTGCTACAGGGTACATGAACACCGGGGAGCTGTTTTTT
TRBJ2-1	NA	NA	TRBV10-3	CAISASLSSYNEQFF	TGTGCCATCAGCGCCAGTTTGAGCTCCTACAATGAGCAGTTCTTC
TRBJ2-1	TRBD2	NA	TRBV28	CASSPGTSGRWDEQFF	TGTGCCAGCAGTCCGGGGACTAGCGGGAGGTGGGATGAGCAGTTCTTC
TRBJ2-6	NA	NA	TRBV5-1	CASSPRGDSSGANVLTF	TGCGCCAGCAGTCCTAGGGGCGATAGCTCTGGGGCCAACGTCCTGACTTTC
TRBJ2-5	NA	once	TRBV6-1	CASSRERLTQYF	TGTGCCAGCAGTCGTGAGAGGTTGACCCAGTACTTC
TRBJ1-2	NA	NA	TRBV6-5	CASSYQGPSYGYTF	TGTGCCAGCAGTTACCAGGGGCCGAGTTATGGCTACACCTTC
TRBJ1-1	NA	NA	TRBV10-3	CAMPTLMETMNTEAFF	TGTGCCATGCCAACCCTGATGGAGACAATGAACACTGAAGCTTTCTTT
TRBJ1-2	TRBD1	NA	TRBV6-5	CASSYGTGVRGYTF	TGTGCCAGCAGTTACGGGACAGGGGTCCGGGGCTACACCTTC
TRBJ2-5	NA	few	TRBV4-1	CASSFLGGETQYF	TGCGCCAGCAGTTTTCTGGGGGGAGAGACCCAGTACTTC
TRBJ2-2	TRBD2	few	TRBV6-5	CASSYSTSANTGELFF	TGTGCCAGCAGTTACTCAACTAGCGCGAACACCGGGGAGCTGTTTTTT
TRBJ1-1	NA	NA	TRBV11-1	CASSQNRENTEAFF	TGTGCCAGCAGCCAAAACAGGGAGAACACTGAAGCTTTCTTT
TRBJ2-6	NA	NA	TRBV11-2	CASSLTGAGANVLTF	TGTGCCAGCAGCCTCACAGGCGCTGGGGCCAACGTCCTGACTTTC
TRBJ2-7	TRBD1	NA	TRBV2	CASNGNRGSSYEQYF	TGTGCCAGCAACGGAAACAGGGGTAGCTCCTACGAGCAGTACTTC
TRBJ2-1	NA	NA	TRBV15	CATTGPGELSYNEQFF	TGTGCCACCACGGGGCCGGGGGAGCTCTCCTACAATGAGCAGTTCTTC
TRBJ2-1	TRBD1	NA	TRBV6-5	CASSDGTGGNEQFF	TGTGCCAGCAGTGACGGGACAGGGGGCAATGAGCAGTTCTTC
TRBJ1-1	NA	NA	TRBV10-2	CASNTGASEAFF	TGCGCCAGCAATACGGGGGCCAGCGAAGCTTTCTTT
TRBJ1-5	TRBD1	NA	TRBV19	CASSAGQGAWPQHF	TGTGCCAGTAGTGCAGGACAGGGGGCTTGGCCCCAGCATTTT
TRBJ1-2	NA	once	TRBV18	CASSPPGVGCYGYTF	TGTGCCAGCTCACCACCGGGGGTCGGGTGCTATGGCTACACCTTC
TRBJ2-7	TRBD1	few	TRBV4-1	CASSRDRSISYEQYF	TGCGCCAGCAGCAGGGACAGGTCCATCTCCTACGAGCAGTACTTC
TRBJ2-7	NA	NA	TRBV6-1	CASSEVVGDSANYEQYF	TGTGCCAGCAGTGAAGTGGTTGGGGATAGCGCTAACTACGAGCAGTACTTC
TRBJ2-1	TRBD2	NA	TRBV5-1	CASSLFGLAERSYNEQFF	TGCGCCAGCAGCTTGTTCGGACTAGCGGAGAGGTCCTACAATGAGCAGTTCTTC
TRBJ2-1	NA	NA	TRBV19	CASTQGPYNEQFF	TGTGCCAGTACCCAGGGTCCCTACAATGAGCAGTTCTTC
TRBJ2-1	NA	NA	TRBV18	CASSPPYPSDEQFF	TGTGCCAGCTCACCACCGTATCCTAGCGATGAGCAGTTCTTC
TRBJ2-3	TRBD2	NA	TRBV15	CATKNSGLAGTDTQYF	TGTGCCACCAAGAATAGTGGACTAGCGGGAACAGATACGCAGTATTTT
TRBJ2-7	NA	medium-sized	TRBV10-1	CASSVDRTSLYEQYF	TGCGCCAGCAGTGTGGACAGAACTAGCTTATACGAGCAGTACTTC
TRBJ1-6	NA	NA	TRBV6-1	CASSEALGEGGSPLHF	TGTGCCAGCAGTGAAGCCCTGGGGGAGGGAGGATCACCCCTCCACTTT
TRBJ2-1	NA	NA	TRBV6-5	CASSSGVEGYNEQFF	TGTGCCAGCAGTTCAGGGGTCGAAGGCTACAATGAGCAGTTCTTC
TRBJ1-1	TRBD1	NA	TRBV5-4	CASSLGGQGVTEAFF	TGTGCCAGCAGCTTGGGAGGACAGGGTGTAACTGAAGCTTTCTTT
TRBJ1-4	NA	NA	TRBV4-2	CASSQPRNEKLFF	TGTGCCAGCAGCCAGCCGCGTAATGAAAAACTGTTTTTT
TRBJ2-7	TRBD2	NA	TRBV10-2	CASRPGTSGSRIYEQYF	TGCGCCAGCAGACCCGGGACTAGCGGGAGTAGGATCTACGAGCAGTACTTC
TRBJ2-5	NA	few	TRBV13	CASSSFWGGETQYF	TGTGCCAGCAGCTCATTTTGGGGAGGAGAGACCCAGTACTTC
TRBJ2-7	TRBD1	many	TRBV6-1	CASSGGQEFYEQYF	TGTGCCAGCAGTGGGGGACAGGAATTCTACGAGCAGTACTTC
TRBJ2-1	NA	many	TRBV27	CATRLGGSRLNEQFF	TGTGCCACAAGGCTAGGTGGTTCCCGTCTCAATGAGCAGTTCTTC
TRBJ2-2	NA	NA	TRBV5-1	CASSYGTSTGELFF	TGCGCCAGCAGCTACGGGACAAGCACCGGGGAGCTGTTTTTT
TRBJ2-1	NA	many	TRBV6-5	CASAFQPLAYEQFF	TGTGCCAGCGCCTTCCAACCCTTGGCGTATGAGCAGTTCTTC
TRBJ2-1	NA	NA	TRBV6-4	CASSESRGDRDEQFF	TGTGCCAGCAGTGAAAGCAGGGGGGACCGGGATGAGCAGTTCTTC
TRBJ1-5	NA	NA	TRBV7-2	CASSLVGQPQHF	TGTGCCAGCAGCTTAGTTGGTCAGCCCCAGCATTTT
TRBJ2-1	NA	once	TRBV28	CASSVTGGLNNEQFF	TGTGCCAGCTCCGTCACGGGGGGCCTAAACAATGAGCAGTTCTTC
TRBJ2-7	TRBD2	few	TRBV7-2	CASSLGVGGLNEQYF	TGTGCCAGCAGCTTAGGAGTGGGAGGGTTGAACGAGCAGTACTTC
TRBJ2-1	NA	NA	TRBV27	CASSPQGGQGYNEQFF	TGTGCCAGCAGTCCGCAGGGGGGTCAGGGCTACAATGAGCAGTTCTTC
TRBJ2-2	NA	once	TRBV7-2	CASSSFENTGELFF	TGTGCCAGCAGCTCCTTTGAGAACACCGGGGAGCTGTTTTTT
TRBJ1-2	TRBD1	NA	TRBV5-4	CASSLETGGGYGYTF	TGTGCCAGCAGCTTGGAGACAGGGGGCGGCTATGGCTACACCTTC
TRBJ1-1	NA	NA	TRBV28	CASSLWQGGTEAFF	TGTGCCAGCAGTTTATGGCAGGGAGGAACTGAAGCTTTCTTT
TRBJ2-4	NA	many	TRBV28	CASSPSQDLAKNIQYF	TGTGCCAGCAGTCCCTCCCAGGACTTGGCCAAAAACATTCAGTACTTC
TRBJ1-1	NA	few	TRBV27	CASSSGAPWRGRVPFF	TGTGCCAGCAGTTCAGGCGCGCCCTGGAGAGGAAGGGTTCCTTTCTTT
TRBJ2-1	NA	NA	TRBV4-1	CASSHPARRPYNEQFF	TGCGCCAGCAGCCACCCGGCCCGAAGGCCCTACAATGAGCAGTTCTTC
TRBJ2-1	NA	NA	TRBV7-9	CASSSNLFGSALEQFF	TGTGCCAGCAGCTCCAACCTCTTCGGGAGTGCGCTTGAGCAGTTCTTC
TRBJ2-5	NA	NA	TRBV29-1	CSVVGGIIQTQYF	TGCAGCGTTGTTGGGGGGATAATCCAGACCCAGTACTTC
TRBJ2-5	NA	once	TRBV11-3	CASVQKGERRQETQYF	TGTGCCAGTGTCCAGAAAGGGGAGCGACGGCAAGAGACCCAGTACTTC